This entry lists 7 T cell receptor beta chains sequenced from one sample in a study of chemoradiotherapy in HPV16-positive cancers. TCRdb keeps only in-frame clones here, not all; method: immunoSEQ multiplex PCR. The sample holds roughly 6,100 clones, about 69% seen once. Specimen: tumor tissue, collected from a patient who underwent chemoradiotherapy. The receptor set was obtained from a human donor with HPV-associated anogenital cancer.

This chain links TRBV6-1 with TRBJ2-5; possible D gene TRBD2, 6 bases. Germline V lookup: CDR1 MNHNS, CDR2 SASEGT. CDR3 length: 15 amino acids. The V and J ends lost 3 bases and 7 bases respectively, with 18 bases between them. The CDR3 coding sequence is TGTGCCAGCAGTGATGCCCAGACTAGTATGGCGACCCAGTACTTC. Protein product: CASSDAQTSMATQYF.

The CDR3 sequence: CASSLATAGNTIYF. Here the CDR3 DNA reads TGTGCCAGCAGCTTGGCGACCGCGGGAAACACCATATATTTT. The V call is TRBV5-5, the J call TRBJ1-3; no definite D call. The germline V gene encodes CDR1 SGHKS and CDR2 YYEKEE (reference sequence). V lost 0 bases and J 4 bases, leaving 8 bases between the germline ends. The CDR3 runs to 14 residues.

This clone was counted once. The CDR3 coding sequence is TGTGCCAGCAGGCGCCCCCTTGGCTATGGCTACACCTTC. Its protein product is CASRRPLGYGYTF. J is TRBJ1-2 and V is TRBV28; D not resolved. Trimming removed 6 bases at V and 4 bases at J, with 12 bases between. This CDR3 contains 13 residues. Germline V lookup: CDR1 MDHEN, CDR2 SYDVKM.

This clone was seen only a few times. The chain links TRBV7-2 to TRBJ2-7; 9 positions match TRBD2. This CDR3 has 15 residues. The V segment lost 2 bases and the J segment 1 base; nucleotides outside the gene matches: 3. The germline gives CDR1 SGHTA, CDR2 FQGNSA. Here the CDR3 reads CASSLQSGRSYEQYF. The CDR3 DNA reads TGTGCCAGCAGCTTACAAAGCGGGAGGTCCTACGAGCAGTACTTC.

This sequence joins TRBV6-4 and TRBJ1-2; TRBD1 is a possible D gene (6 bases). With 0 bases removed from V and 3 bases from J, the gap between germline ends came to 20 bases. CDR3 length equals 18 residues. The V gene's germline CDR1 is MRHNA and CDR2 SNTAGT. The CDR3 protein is CASSDSFITGRKHYGYTF. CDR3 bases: TGTGCCAGCAGTGACTCCTTCATAACAGGGCGGAAGCACTATGGCTACACCTTC.

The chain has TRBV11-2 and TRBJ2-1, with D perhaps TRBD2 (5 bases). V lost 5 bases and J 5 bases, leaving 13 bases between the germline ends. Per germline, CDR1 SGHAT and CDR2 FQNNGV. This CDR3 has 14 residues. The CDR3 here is CASSPGLSNNEQFF. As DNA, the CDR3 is TGTGCCAGCAGCCCTGGACTGTCCAACAATGAGCAGTTCTTC.

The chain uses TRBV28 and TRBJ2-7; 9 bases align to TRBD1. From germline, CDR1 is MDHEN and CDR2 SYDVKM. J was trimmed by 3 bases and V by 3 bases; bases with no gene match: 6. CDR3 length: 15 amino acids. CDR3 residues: CASSFALTGGYEQYF. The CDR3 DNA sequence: TGTGCCAGCAGTTTTGCCCTGACAGGGGGCTACGAGCAGTACTTC.